The 14 T cell receptor beta chains reported below all come from one sample, sequenced in a study of persistence of HIV-infected CD4 T cells. Overlapping HIV-1 Gag 15-mer peptides at roughly 1 ug per peptide per mL were used. Memory cells lacking CD40L and CD69 with high CD45RO were sorted. These receptors' antigens are unknown. The libraries were made with immunoSEQ version 4 in survey mode. Libraries were prepared by immunoSEQ multiplex PCR; TCRdb keeps only in-frame clonotypes and omits some of them. In the table there are approximately 36,000 clones, more than 75% of which are singletons. The sample in question was cultured CD4+ T cells from PBMCs, obtained from a patient who received antiretroviral therapy. These receptors all stem from an adult with HIV. The donor label of this sample is uncertain.

J is TRBJ1-2 and V is TRBV28; D possibly corresponds to TRBD1 (5 bases). V gave up 6 bases and J gave up 5 bases, with 10 bases separating them. The CDR3 is 12 amino acids. Germline V CDR1 and CDR2: MDHEN, SYDVKM. DNA of the CDR3: TGTGCCAGCAGCCGGGAGGGGTATGGCTACACCTTC. It is translated as CASSREGYGYTF.

This chain connects TRBV7-3 to TRBJ2-1; 11 nucleotides agree with TRBD2. Germline V gene sequence: CDR1 SGHTA, CDR2 FQGTGA. The CDR3 length is 15 residues. V shed 5 bases and J 8 bases; nucleotides not matched to a gene: 8. CDR3 sequence (DNA): TGTGCCAGCAGCCAGGCTAGCGGGGGGATGGATGAGCAGTTCTTC. Amino acids: CASSQASGGMDEQFF.

In DNA form, the CDR3 reads TGTGCCAGCAGTGGCGGGGGGGCCGTCAGAGATACGCAGTATTTT. Translating it yields CASSGGGAVRDTQYF. This chain connects TRBV2 to TRBJ2-3, with TRBD2 identical over 9 bases. V was pared by 4 bases and J by 5 bases, with 7 bases of the junction left unmatched. Germline V gene data show CDR1 as SNHLY and CDR2 as FYNNEI. The CDR3 runs to 15 residues.

This chain joins TRBV2 and TRBJ1-6; the match to TRBD1 covers 7 bases. Germline V lookup: CDR1 SNHLY, CDR2 FYNNEI. V gave up 7 bases and J gave up 5 bases; unmatched junction bases: 5. CDR3 length equals 14 residues. The CDR3 here is CASTGTANNSPLHF. CDR3 nucleotide sequence: TGTGCCAGCACCGGGACAGCCAATAATTCACCCCTCCACTTT. Looking up the rest from reference TRBV2 and TRBJ1-6 gives the full variable domain: EPEVTQTPSHQVTQMGQEVILRCVPISNHLYFYWYRQILGQKVEFLVSFYNNEISEKSEIFDDQFSVERPDGSNFTLKIRSTKLEDSAMYFCASTGTANNSPLHFGNGTRLTVT.

The chain employs TRBV5-1 and TRBJ1-5; D perhaps matches TRBD1 (5 bases). Germline CDR1 reads SGHRS; CDR2 reads YFSETQ. Trimming removed 4 bases from V and 5 bases from J, with 16 bases in between. The CDR3 runs to 15 residues. The CDR3 is CASSPGSSYYQPQHF. The DNA of the CDR3 is TGCGCCAGCAGCCCAGGGAGTAGTTATTATCAGCCCCAGCATTTT. Based on the CDR3 plus reference TRBV5-1 and TRBJ1-5, the full variable domain is KAGVTQTPRYLIKTRGQQVTLSCSPISGHRSVSWYQQTPGQGLQFLFEYFSETQRNKGNFPGRFSGRQFSNSRSEMNVSTLELGDSALYLCASSPGSSYYQPQHFGDGTRLSIL.

The rearrangement links TRBV7-9 to TRBJ2-5; 14 bases agree with TRBD2. The J segment lost 5 bases and the V segment lost 5 bases, leaving 7 bases of the junction unmatched. The CDR3 is made up of 16 amino acids. The germline CDR1 and CDR2 sequences are SEHNR and FQNEAQ (reference sequence). CDR3 sequence (DNA): TGTGCCAGCAGCCCGGGACTAGCGGGGGCTTGGGAGACCCAGTACTTC. Encoded protein: CASSPGLAGAWETQYF.

The V gene is TRBV28, the J gene TRBJ2-2; D perhaps matches TRBD2 (6 bases). V lost 4 bases to trimming and J lost 0 bases, with 12 bases between them. The CDR3 sequence is 16 residues long. From germline, CDR1 is MDHEN and CDR2 SYDVKM. The CDR3 loop is CASSSRDRPNTGELFF. In DNA, the CDR3 is TGTGCCAGCAGTTCGCGGGACCGACCGAACACCGGGGAGCTGTTTTTT. The whole variable domain, remainder taken from reference TRBV28 and TRBJ2-2, is DVKVTQSSRYLVKRTGEKVFLECVQDMDHENMFWYRQDPGLGLRLIYFSYDVKMKEKGDIPEGYSVSREKKERFSLILESASTNQTSMYLCASSSRDRPNTGELFFGEGSRLTVL.

The chain is built from TRBV5-1 and TRBJ1-4; 10 nucleotides align to TRBD1. CDR3 size: 15 residues. V dropped 4 bases and J dropped 6; count of bases not matched to a gene: 6. CDR1 is SGHRS and CDR2 is YFSETQ in the germline V gene. The CDR3 DNA reads TGCGCCAGCAGCCGAGGCGGGACAGGGGATGAAAAACTGTTTTTT. Translation gives CASSRGGTGDEKLFF.

V gene TRBV2 combines with J gene TRBJ2-5; 9 nucleotides align to TRBD2. The length of the CDR3 is 15 residues. V lost 2 bases, J lost 6 bases, and 7 bases stayed unmatched. Germline V gene sequence: CDR1 SNHLY, CDR2 FYNNEI. CDR3 amino acids: CASSEISGLAKTQYF. CDR3 bases: TGTGCCAGCAGTGAAATCTCGGGACTAGCTAAGACCCAGTACTTC.

The rearrangement links TRBV6-2 or TRBV6-3 to TRBJ2-7; unclear D gene. CDR1 MNHEY and CDR2 SVGEGT come from the germline V gene. V lost 2 bases, J lost 2 bases, and 7 bases lay in between. The CDR3 length is 13 residues. The CDR3 spells CASSYGIAYEQYF. DNA for the CDR3: TGTGCCAGCAGTTACGGCATAGCCTACGAGCAGTACTTC.

This clone turned up a few times. The V call is TRBV25-1, the J call TRBJ2-7, with unresolved D. Between the trimmed V and J ends, which lost 1 base and 2 bases, there was a span of 6 bases. CDR1 is MGHDK, CDR2 SYGVNS, per germline. This CDR3 has 13 residues. The CDR3 DNA sequence: TGTGCCAGCAGTGAATTAGGAACCTACGAGCAGTACTTC. Translating gives CASSELGTYEQYF.

This sequence joins TRBV19 and TRBJ1-5, with D possibly matching TRBD1 (5 bases). CDR1 is LNHDA, CDR2 SQIVND, per germline (reference sequence). The germline V and J ends were trimmed by 7 bases and 6 bases, with 19 bases remaining between them. The CDR3 has 15 amino acids. CDR3 DNA: TGTGCCAGTATTGCAGGGCAGGCGTCGGGTCAGCCCCAGCATTTT. Its protein product is CASIAGQASGQPQHF.

The chain is built from TRBV4-2 and TRBJ1-2, with a weak D call TRBD1 (5 bases). Looked up from germline, CDR1 is LGHNA and CDR2 is YNFKEQ. V lost 4 bases, J lost 2 bases, and 14 bases lay in between. The CDR3 contains 15 residues. Written as DNA, the CDR3 is TGTGCCAGCAGCCCCGAGGGTAAGGGGAACTATGGCTACACCTTC. Amino acid sequence: CASSPEGKGNYGYTF.

The V gene is TRBV10-2, the J gene TRBJ2-3, with D perhaps matching TRBD2 (6 bases). Germline V CDR1 and CDR2: WSHSY, SAAADI. This CDR3 has 15 residues. V was pared by 0 bases and J by 6 bases, with 13 bases between. CDR3 coding DNA: TGCGCCAGCAGTGAGTCCGTGCGGCGGGGCGATACGCAGTATTTT. Translated: CASSESVRRGDTQYF.